The 15 T cell receptor beta chains below were found in one sample sequenced in a study of cytomegalovirus exposure and HLA in healthy donors. The PCR made use of 60 Vbeta and 13 Jbeta primers. Clones were read by immunoSEQ multiplex PCR, and TCRdb kept only the in-frame ones, dropping some. The table includes about 150,000 clones, roughly 70% detected once. The sequenced sample consisted of PBMCs. The receptors were gathered from a man younger than 30 in good health and CMV-seropositive.

Comments on this clone: The sample carries other DNA sequences with the same CDR3. The rearrangement joins TRBV9 to TRBJ2-5; no definite D call. This CDR3 has 13 amino acids. Per the germline V gene, CDR1 is SGDLS and CDR2 is YYNGEE. V lost 0 bases to trimming and J lost 1 base, with 4 bases between them. The CDR3 DNA sequence: TGTGCCAGCAGCGTAGCCCTCCAAGAGACCCAGTACTTC. Translation: CASSVALQETQYF.

The table lists this clone with a few counts. This chain connects TRBV2 to TRBJ1-5; D is perhaps TRBD1 (5 bases). Trimming shortened V by 7 bases and J by 3 bases, and 13 bases separated the two germline ends. Per germline, CDR1 SNHLY and CDR2 FYNNEI. The CDR3 is made up of 14 amino acids. The CDR3 protein is CASTGLQFNQPQHF. The CDR3 DNA reads as TGTGCCAGCACAGGGCTGCAGTTCAATCAGCCCCAGCATTTT.

The chain joins TRBV6-4 to TRBJ1-4, with 10 bases lining up with TRBD1. There are 18 residues in the CDR3. After removal of 4 bases from V and 2 bases from J, the junction contained 10 bases not matched to a gene. Germline lookup yields CDR1 MRHNA and CDR2 SNTAGT. The CDR3 reads CASSAGQGGLGTNEKLFF. The CDR3, as DNA: TGTGCCAGCAGTGCCGGACAGGGGGGACTTGGGACTAATGAAAAACTGTTTTTT.

This clone was observed once. The rearrangement uses TRBV5-8 and TRBJ2-5; 7 bases are shared with TRBD1. The tail of the sequence fits TRBJ2-7 better, so the J call may be wrong. The CDR3 consists of 13 residues. Germline CDR1 SGHTS, CDR2 YDEGEE. CDR3 sequence (DNA): TGTGCCAGCAGCCAGGGACAGTTCTACGAGCAGTACTTC. Protein product: CASSQGQFYEQYF.

The chain's CDR3 is CASTGGTGDGTQYF. The CDR3 DNA reads as TGTGCCAGCACCGGTGGGACGGGAGATGGGACCCAGTACTTC. The rearrangement links TRBV5-4 to TRBJ2-5, with D perhaps matching TRBD2 (6 bases). The CDR3 consists of 14 residues. CDR1 and CDR2 (germline): SGHNT, YYREEE (reference sequence). V was clipped by 6 bases and J by 7 bases, with 19 bases between them.

The chain carries TRBV19 and TRBJ2-3, with TRBD2 identical over 8 bases. CDR3 size: 16 residues. V shed 0 bases and J 1 base; nucleotides not matched to a gene: 3. In germline, CDR1 is LNHDA, CDR2 SQIVND (reference sequence). CDR3 DNA sequence: TGTGCCAGTAGTATAGATCTAGCGGGCGGCACAGATACGCAGTATTTT. Translating it yields CASSIDLAGGTDTQYF.

The chain links TRBV15 to TRBJ1-6, with D possibly matching TRBD1 (5 bases). The CDR3 extends over 15 amino acids. Trimming took 0 bases from V and 8 from J, leaving 11 bases between them. Per germline, CDR1 LNHNV and CDR2 YYDKDF (reference sequence). The CDR3 nucleotides are TGTGCCACCAGCAGAGATGGGGGGGGTGATTCACCCCTCCACTTT. Its protein product is CATSRDGGGDSPLHF.

The genes are TRBV7-2 and TRBJ2-7, with TRBD1 matching over 9 bases. This CDR3 is 16 amino acids long. Germline V lookup: CDR1 SGHTA, CDR2 FQGNSA. With V trimmed by 5 bases and J by 3 bases, 11 bases remained unmatched. CDR3 protein: CASSKLTGTGNYEQYF. CDR3 DNA sequence: TGTGCCAGCAGCAAGTTAACCGGGACAGGGAACTACGAGCAGTACTTC.

V usage is TRBV4-1 and J usage is TRBJ2-1, with D perhaps TRBD2 (7 bases). Germline V CDR1 and CDR2: MGHRA, YSYEKL. With 2 bases removed from V and 8 bases from J, the gap between germline ends came to 13 bases. The CDR3 extends over 14 amino acids. CDR3 sequence: CASSQKQGGDEQFF. The CDR3 DNA reads as TGCGCCAGCAGCCAAAAACAGGGAGGGGATGAGCAGTTCTTC.

This chain joins TRBV28 and TRBJ1-4; 8 positions match TRBD1. V was pared by 7 bases and J by 7 bases, with 8 bases of the junction left unmatched. Germline V CDR1 and CDR2: MDHEN, SYDVKM. The CDR3 totals 14 residues. The CDR3 sequence: CASIRQGAGEKLFF. Written as DNA, the CDR3 is TGTGCCAGCATCCGCCAGGGGGCTGGTGAAAAACTGTTTTTT.

The chain links TRBV6-5 to TRBJ2-7; TRBD1 matches at 7 bases. Germline V gene sequence: CDR1 MNHEY, CDR2 SVGAGI. This CDR3 has 13 amino acids. Unmatched junction bases numbered 7, after V lost 4 bases and J lost 7 bases. CDR3 region: CASSSQGFNEQYF. CDR3 nucleotide sequence: TGTGCCAGCAGTTCACAGGGGTTTAATGAGCAGTACTTC.

This sequence joins TRBV6-1 and TRBJ2-1; D possibly corresponds to TRBD1 (5 bases). This CDR3 has 17 amino acids. Germline CDR1 and CDR2: MNHNS and SASEGT. Trimming removed 1 base at V and 6 bases at J, with 19 bases between. DNA of the CDR3: TGTGCCAGCAGTGAAGGGTTTTGGGCCAGGGTGGGCAATGAGCAGTTCTTC. Its protein product is CASSEGFWARVGNEQFF.

The gene calls are TRBV2 and TRBJ2-2; 8 nucleotides agree with TRBD1. The CDR3 runs 14 residues. Germline V CDR1 and CDR2: SNHLY, FYNNEI. V dropped 4 bases and J dropped 5; count of bases not matched to a gene: 3. CDR3 in amino acids: CASSGQGKTGELFF. The CDR3 coding sequence is TGTGCCAGCAGTGGACAGGGGAAAACCGGGGAGCTGTTTTTT. Using reference TRBV2 and TRBJ2-2 for the parts outside the CDR3, the full variable domain is EPEVTQTPSHQVTQMGQEVILRCVPISNHLYFYWYRQILGQKVEFLVSFYNNEISEKSEIFDDQFSVERPDGSNFTLKIRSTKLEDSAMYFCASSGQGKTGELFFGEGSRLTVL.

The chain is built from TRBV7-8 and TRBJ2-1, with unresolved D. Per germline, CDR1 SGHVS and CDR2 FQNEAQ. Deletions cut 0 bases from V and 5 bases from J, with 8 bases between. This CDR3 is 14 amino acids long. The chain's CDR3 is CASSLAQSDNEQFF. Here the CDR3 DNA reads TGTGCCAGCAGCTTAGCGCAGTCAGACAATGAGCAGTTCTTC.

The chain joins TRBV10-3 to TRBJ1-1; unclear D gene. CDR3 length equals 16 residues. V lost 2 bases and J lost 0, with 13 bases in between. Per germline, CDR1 ENHRY and CDR2 SYGVKD. Written as DNA, the CDR3 is TGTGCCATCAGTGAGGGACGGGGTAACATGAACACTGAAGCTTTCTTT. Its protein is CAISEGRGNMNTEAFF.